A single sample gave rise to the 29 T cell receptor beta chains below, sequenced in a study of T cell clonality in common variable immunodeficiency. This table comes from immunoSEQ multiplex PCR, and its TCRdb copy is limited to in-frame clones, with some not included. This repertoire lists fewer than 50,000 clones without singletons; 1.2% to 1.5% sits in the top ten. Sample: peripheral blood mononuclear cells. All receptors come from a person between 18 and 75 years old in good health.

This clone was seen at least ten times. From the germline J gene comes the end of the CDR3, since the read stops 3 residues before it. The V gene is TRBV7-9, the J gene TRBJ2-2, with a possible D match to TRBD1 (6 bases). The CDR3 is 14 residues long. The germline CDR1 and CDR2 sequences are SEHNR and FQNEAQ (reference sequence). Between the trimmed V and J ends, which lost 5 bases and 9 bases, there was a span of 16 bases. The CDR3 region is CASSGPDRSRELFF. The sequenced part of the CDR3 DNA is TGTGCCAGCAGCGGACCTGACAGGTCCCGGGAG.

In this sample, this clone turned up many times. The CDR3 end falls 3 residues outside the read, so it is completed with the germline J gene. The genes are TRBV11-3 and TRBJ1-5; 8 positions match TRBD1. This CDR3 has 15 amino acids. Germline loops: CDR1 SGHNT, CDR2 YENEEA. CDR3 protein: CASRHPPGGTQPQHF. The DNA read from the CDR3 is TGTGCAAGTCGCCACCCCCCAGGGGGCACTCAGCCC.

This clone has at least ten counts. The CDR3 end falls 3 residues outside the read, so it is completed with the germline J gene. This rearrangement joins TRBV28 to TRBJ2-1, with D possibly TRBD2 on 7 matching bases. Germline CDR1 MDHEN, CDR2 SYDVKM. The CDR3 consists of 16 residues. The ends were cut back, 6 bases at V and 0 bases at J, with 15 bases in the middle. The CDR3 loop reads CASSPAGASSYNEQFF. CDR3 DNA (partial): TGTGCCAGCAGCCCCGCGGGGGCTAGCTCCTACAATGAG. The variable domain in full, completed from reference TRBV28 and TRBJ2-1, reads DVKVTQSSRYLVKRTGEKVFLECVQDMDHENMFWYRQDPGLGLRLIYFSYDVKMKEKGDIPEGYSVSREKKERFSLILESASTNQTSMYLCASSPAGASSYNEQFFGPGTRLTVL.

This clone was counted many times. This CDR3 is CASSLETGGVRKLFF. CDR3 DNA, as far as it was read: TGTGCCAGCAGCTTGGAGACAGGGGGCGTTCGAAAA. The chain links TRBV7-3 to TRBJ1-4, with 10 bases fitting TRBD1. The CDR3 is cut off 3 residues early in the read; its end comes from the germline J gene. The V and J ends lost 3 bases and 10 bases, in that order; junction bases with no gene match: 8. Germline V lookup: CDR1 SGHTA, CDR2 FQGTGA. This CDR3 spans 15 amino acids.

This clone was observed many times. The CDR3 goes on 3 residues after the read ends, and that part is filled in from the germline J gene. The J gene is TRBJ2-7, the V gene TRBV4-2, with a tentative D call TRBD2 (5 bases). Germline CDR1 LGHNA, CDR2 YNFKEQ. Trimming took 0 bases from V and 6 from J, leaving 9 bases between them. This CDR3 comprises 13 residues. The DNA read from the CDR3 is TGTGCCAGCAGCCAAGAACGCGGGTCCGAG. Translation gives CASSQERGSE. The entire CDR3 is CASSQERGSEQYF.

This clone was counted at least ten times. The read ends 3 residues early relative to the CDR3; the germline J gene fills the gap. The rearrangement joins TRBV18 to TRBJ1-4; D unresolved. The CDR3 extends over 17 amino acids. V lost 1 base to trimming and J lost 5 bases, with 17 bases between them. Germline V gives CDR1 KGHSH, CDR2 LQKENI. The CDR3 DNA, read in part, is TGTGCCAGCTCACCACGTCAAGGTATAGACGGGAATGAAAAA. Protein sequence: CASSPRQGIDGNEK. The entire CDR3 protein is CASSPRQGIDGNEKLFF.

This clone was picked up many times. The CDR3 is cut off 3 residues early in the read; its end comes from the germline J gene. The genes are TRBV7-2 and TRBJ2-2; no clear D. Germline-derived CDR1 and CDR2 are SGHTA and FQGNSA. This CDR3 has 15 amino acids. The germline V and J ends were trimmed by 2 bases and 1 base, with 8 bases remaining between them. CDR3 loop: CASSLSPGNTGELFF. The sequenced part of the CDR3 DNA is TGTGCCAGCAGCTTAAGCCCGGGGAACACCGGGGAG.

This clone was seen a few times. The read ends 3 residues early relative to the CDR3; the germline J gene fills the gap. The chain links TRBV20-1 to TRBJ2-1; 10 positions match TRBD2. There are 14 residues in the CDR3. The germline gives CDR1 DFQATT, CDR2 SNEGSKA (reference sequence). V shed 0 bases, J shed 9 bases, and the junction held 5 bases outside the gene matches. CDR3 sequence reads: CSARDPSGGSEQFF. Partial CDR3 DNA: TGCAGTGCTAGAGACCCTAGCGGGGGTAGTGAG.

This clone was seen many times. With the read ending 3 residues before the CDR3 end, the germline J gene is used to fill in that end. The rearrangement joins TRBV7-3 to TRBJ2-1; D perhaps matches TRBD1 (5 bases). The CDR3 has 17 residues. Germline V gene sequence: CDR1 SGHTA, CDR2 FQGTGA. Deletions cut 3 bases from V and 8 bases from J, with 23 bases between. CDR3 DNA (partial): TGTGCCAGCAGCTTCAGGGCCGTTCGTTCCCCCCGGGATGAG. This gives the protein CASSFRAVRSPRDE. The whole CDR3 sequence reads CASSFRAVRSPRDEQFF.

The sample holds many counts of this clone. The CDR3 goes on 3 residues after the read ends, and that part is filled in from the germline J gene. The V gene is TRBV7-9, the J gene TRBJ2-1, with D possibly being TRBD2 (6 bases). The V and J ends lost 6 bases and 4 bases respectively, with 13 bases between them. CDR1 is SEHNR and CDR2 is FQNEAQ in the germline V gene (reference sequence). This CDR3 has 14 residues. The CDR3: CASRGSGSYNEQFF. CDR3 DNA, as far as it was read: TGTGCCAGCAGGGGTAGCGGATCTTACAATGAG. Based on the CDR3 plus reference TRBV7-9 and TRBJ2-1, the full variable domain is DTGVSQNPRHKITKRGQNVTFRCDPISEHNRLYWYRQTLGQGPEFLTYFQNEAQLEKSRLLSDRFSAERPKGSFSTLEIQRTEQGDSAMYLCASRGSGSYNEQFFGPGTRLTVL.

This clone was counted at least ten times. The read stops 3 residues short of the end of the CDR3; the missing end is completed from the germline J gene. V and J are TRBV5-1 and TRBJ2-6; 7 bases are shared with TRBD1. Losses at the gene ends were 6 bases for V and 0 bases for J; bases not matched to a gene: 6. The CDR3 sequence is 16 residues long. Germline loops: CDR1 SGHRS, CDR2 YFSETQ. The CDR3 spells CASTRDSSSGANVLTF. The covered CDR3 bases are TGCGCCAGCACCCGGGACAGCAGCTCTGGGGCCAACGTC.

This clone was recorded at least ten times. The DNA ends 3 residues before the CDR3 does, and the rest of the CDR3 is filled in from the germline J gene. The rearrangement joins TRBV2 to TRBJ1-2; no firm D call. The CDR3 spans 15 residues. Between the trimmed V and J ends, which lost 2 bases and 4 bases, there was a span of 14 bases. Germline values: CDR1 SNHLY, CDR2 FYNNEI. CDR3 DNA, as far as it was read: TGTGCCAGCAGTGAAAACGGAAGGGTTTCCTATGGC. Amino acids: CASSENGRVSYG. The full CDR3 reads CASSENGRVSYGYTF.

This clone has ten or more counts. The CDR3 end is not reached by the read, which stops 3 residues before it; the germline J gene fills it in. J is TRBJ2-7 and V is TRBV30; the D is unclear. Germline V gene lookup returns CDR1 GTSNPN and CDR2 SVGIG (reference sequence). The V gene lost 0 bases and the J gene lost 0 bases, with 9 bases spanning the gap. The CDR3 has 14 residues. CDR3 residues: CAWSVPHFSYEQYF. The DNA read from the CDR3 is TGTGCCTGGAGTGTACCCCACTTCTCCTACGAG. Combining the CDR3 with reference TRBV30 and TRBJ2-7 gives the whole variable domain SQTIHQWPATLVQPVGSPLSLECTVEGTSNPNLYWYRQAAGRGLQLLFYSVGIGQISSEVPQNLSASRPQDRQFILSSKKLLLSDSGFYLCAWSVPHFSYEQYFGPGTRLTVT.

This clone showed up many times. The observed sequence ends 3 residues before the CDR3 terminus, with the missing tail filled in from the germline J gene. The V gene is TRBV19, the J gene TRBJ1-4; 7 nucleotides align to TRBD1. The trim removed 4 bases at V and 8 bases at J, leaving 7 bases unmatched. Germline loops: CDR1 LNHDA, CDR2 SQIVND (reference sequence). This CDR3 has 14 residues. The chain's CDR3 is CASSTDRASEKLFF. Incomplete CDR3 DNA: TGTGCCAGTAGTACAGACAGGGCGAGCGAAAAA.

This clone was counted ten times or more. The CDR3 DNA, read in part, is TGTGCCTGGAGTGCAGGGTACTCATTAGCTGAA. As protein: CAWSAGYSLAE. In full, the CDR3 is CAWSAGYSLAEAFF. The chain recombines TRBV30 with TRBJ1-1; weak D call: TRBD1 (5 bases). Coverage ceases 3 residues before the CDR3 finishes, and the germline J gene fills in the end. The germline gives CDR1 GTSNPN, CDR2 SVGIG (reference sequence). V was clipped by 1 base and J by 6 bases, with 15 bases between them. The CDR3 has 14 amino acids.

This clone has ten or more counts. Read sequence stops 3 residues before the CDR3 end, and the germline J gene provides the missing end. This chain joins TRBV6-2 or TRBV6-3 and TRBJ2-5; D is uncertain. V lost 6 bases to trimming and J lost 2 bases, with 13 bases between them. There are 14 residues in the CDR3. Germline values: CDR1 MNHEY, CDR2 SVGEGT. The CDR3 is CASSLTPVQETQYF. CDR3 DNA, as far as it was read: TGTGCCAGCAGCCTTACTCCGGTGCAAGAGACC.

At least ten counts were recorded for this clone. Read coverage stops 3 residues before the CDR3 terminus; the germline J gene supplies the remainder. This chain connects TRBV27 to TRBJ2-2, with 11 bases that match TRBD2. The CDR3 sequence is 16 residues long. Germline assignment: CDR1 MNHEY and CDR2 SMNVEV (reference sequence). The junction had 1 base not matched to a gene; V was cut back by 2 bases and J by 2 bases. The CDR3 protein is CASSLGTSGNTGELFF. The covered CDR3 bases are TGTGCCAGCAGTTTAGGGACTAGCGGCAACACCGGGGAG.

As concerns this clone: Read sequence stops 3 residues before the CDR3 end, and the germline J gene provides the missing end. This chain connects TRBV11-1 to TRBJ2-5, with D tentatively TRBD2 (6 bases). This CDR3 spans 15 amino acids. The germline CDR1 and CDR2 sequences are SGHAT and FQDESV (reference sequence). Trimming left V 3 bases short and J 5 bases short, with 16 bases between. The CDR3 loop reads CASSLGGRGYETQYF. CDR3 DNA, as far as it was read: TGTGCCAGCAGCTTGGGGGGTCGGGGTTACGAGACC.

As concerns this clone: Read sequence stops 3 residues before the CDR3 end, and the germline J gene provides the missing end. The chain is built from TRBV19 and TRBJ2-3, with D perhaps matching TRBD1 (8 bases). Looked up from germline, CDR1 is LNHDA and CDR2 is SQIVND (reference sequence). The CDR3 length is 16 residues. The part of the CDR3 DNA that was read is TGTGCCAGTAGTCCTCGGACAGGGAGCAGCGGGGAGACG. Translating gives CASSPRTGSSGET. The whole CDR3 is CASSPRTGSSGETQYF. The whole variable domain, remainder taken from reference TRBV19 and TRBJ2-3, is DGGITQSPKYLFRKEGQNVTLSCEQNLNHDAMYWYRQDPGQGLRLIYYSQIVNDFQKGDIAEGYSVSREKKESFPLTVTSAQKNPTAFYLCASSPRTGSSGETQYFGPGTRLTVL.

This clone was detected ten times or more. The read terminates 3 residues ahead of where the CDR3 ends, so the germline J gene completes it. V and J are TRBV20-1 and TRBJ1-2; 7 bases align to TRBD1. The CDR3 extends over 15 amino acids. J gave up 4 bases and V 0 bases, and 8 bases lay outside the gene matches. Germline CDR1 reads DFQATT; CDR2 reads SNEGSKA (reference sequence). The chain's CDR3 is CSARDPDRVLYGYTF. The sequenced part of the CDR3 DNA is TGCAGTGCTAGAGATCCAGACAGGGTACTCTATGGC.

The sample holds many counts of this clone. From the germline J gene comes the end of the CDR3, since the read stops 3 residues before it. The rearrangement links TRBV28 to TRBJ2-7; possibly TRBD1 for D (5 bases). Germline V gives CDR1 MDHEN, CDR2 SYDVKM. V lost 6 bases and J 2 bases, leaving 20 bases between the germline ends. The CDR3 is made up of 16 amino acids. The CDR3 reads CASRPSYQGFAYEQYF. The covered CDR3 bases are TGTGCCAGCAGGCCCAGCTACCAGGGATTCGCCTACGAG. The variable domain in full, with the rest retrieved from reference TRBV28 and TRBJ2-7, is DVKVTQSSRYLVKRTGEKVFLECVQDMDHENMFWYRQDPGLGLRLIYFSYDVKMKEKGDIPEGYSVSREKKERFSLILESASTNQTSMYLCASRPSYQGFAYEQYFGPGTRLTVT.

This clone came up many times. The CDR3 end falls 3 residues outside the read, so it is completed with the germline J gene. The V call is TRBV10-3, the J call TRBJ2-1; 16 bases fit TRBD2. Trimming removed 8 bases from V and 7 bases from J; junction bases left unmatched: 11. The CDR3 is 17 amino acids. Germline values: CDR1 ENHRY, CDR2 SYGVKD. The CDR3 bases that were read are TGTGCCATCCGGGGACAGGGACTAGCGGGAGGGCTGAATGAG. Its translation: CAIRGQGLAGGLNE. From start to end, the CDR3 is CAIRGQGLAGGLNEQFF.

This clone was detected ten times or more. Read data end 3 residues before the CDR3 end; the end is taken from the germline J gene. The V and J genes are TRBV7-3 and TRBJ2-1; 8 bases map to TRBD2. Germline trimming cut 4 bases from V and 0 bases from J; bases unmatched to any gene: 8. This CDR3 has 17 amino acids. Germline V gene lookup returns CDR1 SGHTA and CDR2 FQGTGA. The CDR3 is CASSSAGGGSSYNEQFF. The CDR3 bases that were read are TGTGCCAGCAGCTCCGCGGGAGGCGGGAGCTCCTACAATGAG.

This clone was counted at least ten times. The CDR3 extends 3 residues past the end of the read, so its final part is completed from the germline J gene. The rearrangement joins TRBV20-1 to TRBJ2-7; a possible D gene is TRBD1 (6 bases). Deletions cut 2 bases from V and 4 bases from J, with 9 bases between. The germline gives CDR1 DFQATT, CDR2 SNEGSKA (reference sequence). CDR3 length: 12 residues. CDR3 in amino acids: CSARHREYEQYF. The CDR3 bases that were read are TGCAGTGCTAGACACAGGGAATACGAG.

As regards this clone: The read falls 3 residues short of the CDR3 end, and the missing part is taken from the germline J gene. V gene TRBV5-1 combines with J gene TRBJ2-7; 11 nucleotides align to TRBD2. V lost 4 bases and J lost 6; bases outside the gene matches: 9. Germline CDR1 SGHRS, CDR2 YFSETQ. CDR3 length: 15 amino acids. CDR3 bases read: TGCGCCAGCAGCCATGGCTCACTAGCGGGAGTCGAG. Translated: CASSHGSLAGVE. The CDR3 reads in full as CASSHGSLAGVEQYF. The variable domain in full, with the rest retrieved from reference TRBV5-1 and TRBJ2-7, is KAGVTQTPRYLIKTRGQQVTLSCSPISGHRSVSWYQQTPGQGLQFLFEYFSETQRNKGNFPGRFSGRQFSNSRSEMNVSTLELGDSALYLCASSHGSLAGVEQYFGPGTRLTVT.

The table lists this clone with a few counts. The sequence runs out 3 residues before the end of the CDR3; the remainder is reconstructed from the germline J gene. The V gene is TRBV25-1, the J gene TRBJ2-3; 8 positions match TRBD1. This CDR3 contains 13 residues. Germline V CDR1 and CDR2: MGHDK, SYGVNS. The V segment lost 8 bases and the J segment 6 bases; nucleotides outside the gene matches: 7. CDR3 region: CASLQGASDTQYF. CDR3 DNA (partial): TGTGCCAGCCTGCAGGGGGCATCGGATACG.

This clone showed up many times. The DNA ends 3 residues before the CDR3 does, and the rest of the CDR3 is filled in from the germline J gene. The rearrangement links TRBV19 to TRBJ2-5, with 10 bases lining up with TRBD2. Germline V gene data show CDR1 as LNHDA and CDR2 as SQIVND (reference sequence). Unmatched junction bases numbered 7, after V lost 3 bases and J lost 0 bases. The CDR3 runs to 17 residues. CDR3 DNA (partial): TGTGCCAGTAGTATTGGGTCACTAGCGGGATACCAAGAGACC. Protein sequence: CASSIGSLAGYQET. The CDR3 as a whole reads CASSIGSLAGYQETQYF.

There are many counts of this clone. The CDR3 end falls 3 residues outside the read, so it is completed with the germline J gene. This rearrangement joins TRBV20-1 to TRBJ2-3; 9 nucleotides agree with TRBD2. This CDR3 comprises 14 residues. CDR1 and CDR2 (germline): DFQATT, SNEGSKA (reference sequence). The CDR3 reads CSPRLAGTQETQYF. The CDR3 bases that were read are TGCAGTCCACGGCTAGCGGGGACCCAAGAGACG.

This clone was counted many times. Partial CDR3 DNA: TGTGCCAGTAAAGAGAAAGGGTGGAACGGC. Translated: CASKEKGWNG. The whole CDR3 sequence reads CASKEKGWNGYTF. The gene calls are TRBV19 and TRBJ1-2; D not certain. Coverage ceases 3 residues before the CDR3 finishes, and the germline J gene fills in the end. Per the germline V gene, CDR1 is LNHDA and CDR2 is SQIVND (reference sequence). This CDR3 contains 13 residues.